Here is one T cell receptor beta chain with its context. Its cognate antigen is unknown. Sorted out of PBMCs were CD4+ T cells and CD8+ T cells. The sample is drawn from a study of CD8+ T cells in alopecia areata. Study findings and constraints: Sequence data from scalp samples additionally include resident alphabeta T cells of normal skin. Against the mouse data, patients shared TCRs less clearly, possibly for HLA reasons.

CDR1 is LNHDA and CDR2 is SQIVND in the germline V gene (reference sequence). This CDR3 is 15 amino acids long. Trimming took off 6 bases at V and 0 bases at J, with 12 bases between the two ends. RNA, once extracted, was reverse transcribed into cDNA for use as the sequencing template. Some clones are missing from TCRdb's copy, which holds only in-frame ones; the method was immunoSEQ multiplex PCR. The sample includes about 150,000 clones, 62% of them seen just once. This clonotype was obtained from a human donor in good health. This chain uses TRBV19 with TRBJ2-1; D is possibly TRBD2 (6 bases). Material: CD8+ T cells sorted from blood. CDR3 coding DNA: TGTGCCAGTAGAGCCGGGGAGGCCTCCTACAATGAGCAGTTCTTC. Encoded protein: CASRAGEASYNEQFF.